The 9 T cell receptor beta chains given below trace back to one sample, sequenced in a study of T cells in women clearing cervical HPV infection. Using immunoSEQ multiplex PCR, the repertoire was profiled, and TCRdb retains in-frame clones only, with some absent. The table for this sample gives around 20,000 clones. Input material: blood buffy coat. The receptors were sampled from a woman aged 18 to 69 with a cervical HPV16 infection that either progressed to CIN3+ or cleared (not recorded which).

Points on this clone: The missing CDR3 end, 3 residues past where the read stops, is filled in from the germline J gene. This chain connects TRBV5-1 to TRBJ2-7, with D perhaps matching TRBD1 (5 bases). The CDR3 runs to 18 residues. Germline V CDR1 and CDR2: SGHRS, YFSETQ. Trimming took 0 bases from V and 2 from J, leaving 21 bases between them. This CDR3 reads CASSLEWPGPTKTYEQYF. The DNA read from the CDR3 is TGCGCCAGCAGCTTGGAATGGCCAGGGCCAACCAAAACCTACGAG.

About this clone itself: The read finishes 3 residues shy of the CDR3 end, and the germline J gene is used to complete it. The gene calls are TRBV19 and TRBJ1-2, with TRBD1 as a possible D gene (5 bases). CDR1 is LNHDA, CDR2 SQIVND, per germline (reference sequence). The CDR3 extends over 17 amino acids. The CDR3 bases that were read are TGTGCCAGTAGTATTGGTGGGACTACGAGCTCCTACAATGAC. Translation gives CASSIGGTTSSYND. The entire CDR3 protein is CASSIGGTTSSYNDYTF.

As regards this clone: The read falls 3 residues short of the CDR3 end, and the missing part is taken from the germline J gene. This rearrangement joins TRBV30 to TRBJ2-7; 10 positions agree with TRBD1. The germline CDR1 and CDR2 sequences are GTSNPN and SVGIG (reference sequence). The CDR3 runs to 14 residues. Trimming removed 1 base from V and 2 bases from J; junction bases left unmatched: 2. CDR3 DNA (partial): TGTGCCTGGAGTGGGGGGACAGGGGCCTACGAG. It codes for CAWSGGTGAYE. The full CDR3 is CAWSGGTGAYEQYF.

The sequenced part of the CDR3 DNA is TGTGCCAGCAGTAGGGACAGGGAGACAGATACC. Protein sequence: CASSRDRETDT. The full CDR3 reads CASSRDRETDTYTF. This sequence joins TRBV7-7 and TRBJ1-2, with 9 bases aligning to TRBD1. Sequencing ends 3 residues short of the CDR3 end; the germline J gene provides the rest. The CDR3 is 14 residues long. CDR1 SSHAT and CDR2 FNYEAQ come from the germline V gene (reference sequence).

This clone counts as medium-sized by frequency. Read coverage stops 3 residues before the CDR3 terminus; the germline J gene supplies the remainder. V and J are TRBV5-1 and TRBJ2-3; D is undetermined. Deletions cut 4 bases from V and 2 bases from J, with 14 bases between. CDR3 length equals 15 residues. The germline gives CDR1 SGHRS, CDR2 YFSETQ. The CDR3 DNA, read in part, is TGCGCCAGCAGCGGAACTCTAGGTCACACAGATACG. Amino acid sequence: CASSGTLGHTDT. In full, the CDR3 reads CASSGTLGHTDTQYF.

About this clone: Read data end 3 residues before the CDR3 end; the end is taken from the germline J gene. The chain combines TRBV5-4 with TRBJ1-2; 8 bases match TRBD1. The CDR3 sequence is 16 residues long. Trimming removed 2 bases from V and 7 bases from J; junction bases left unmatched: 13. In germline, CDR1 is SGHNT, CDR2 YYREEE (reference sequence). The sequenced CDR3 bases are TGTGCCAGCAGCTTTTCACTTGACAGGGGAAGGAGTGGC. This gives the protein CASSFSLDRGRSG. The CDR3 reads in full as CASSFSLDRGRSGYTF.

CDR3: CSARGGQSNQPQHF. The sequenced part of the CDR3 DNA is TGCAGTGCTCGAGGGGGGCAGAGCAATCAGCCC. This chain joins TRBV20-1 and TRBJ1-5; possibly TRBD1 for D (6 bases). The read stops 3 residues short of the end of the CDR3; the missing end is completed from the germline J gene. The CDR3 extends over 14 amino acids. Trimming removed 5 bases at V and 1 base at J, with 12 bases between. CDR1 DFQATT and CDR2 SNEGSKA come from the germline V gene (reference sequence).

As for this clone: Read data end 3 residues before the CDR3 end; the end is taken from the germline J gene. This rearrangement joins TRBV28 to TRBJ1-6; TRBD1 matches at 9 bases. Germline V gives CDR1 MDHEN, CDR2 SYDVKM. This CDR3 comprises 15 residues. V gave up 7 bases and J gave up 7 bases; unmatched junction bases: 8. The CDR3 is CASNPPGTGNSPLHF. The covered CDR3 bases are TGTGCCAGCAACCCCCCCGGGACAGGGAATTCACCC.

The DNA read from the CDR3 is TGCAGCGTTGCCAGGGGCGAGGGGTACGAG. This gives the protein CSVARGEGYE. The full CDR3 sequence reads CSVARGEGYEQYF. V usage is TRBV29-1 and J usage is TRBJ2-7; possibly TRBD1 for D (6 bases). The CDR3 is cut off 3 residues early in the read; its end comes from the germline J gene. With 4 bases removed from V and 4 bases from J, the gap between germline ends came to 14 bases. This CDR3 comprises 13 residues. The germline V gene has CDR1 SQVTM and CDR2 ANQGSEA.